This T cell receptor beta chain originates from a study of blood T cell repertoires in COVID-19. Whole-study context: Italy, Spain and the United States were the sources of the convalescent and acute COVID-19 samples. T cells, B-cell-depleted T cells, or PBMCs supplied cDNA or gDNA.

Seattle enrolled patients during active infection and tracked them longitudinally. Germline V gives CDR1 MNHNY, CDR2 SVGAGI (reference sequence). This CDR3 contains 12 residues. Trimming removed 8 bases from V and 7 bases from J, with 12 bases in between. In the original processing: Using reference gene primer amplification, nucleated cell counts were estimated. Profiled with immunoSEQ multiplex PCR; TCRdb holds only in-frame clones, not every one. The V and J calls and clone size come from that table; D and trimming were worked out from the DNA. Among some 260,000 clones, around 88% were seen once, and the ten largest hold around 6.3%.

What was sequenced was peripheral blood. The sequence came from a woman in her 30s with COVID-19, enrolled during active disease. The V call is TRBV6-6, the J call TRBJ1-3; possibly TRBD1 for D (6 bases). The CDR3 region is CASQTQGNTIYF. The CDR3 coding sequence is TGTGCCAGCCAGACTCAGGGGAACACCATATATTTT.